These T cell receptor beta chains were read from a single sample in a study of post-analysis software for immune sequencing data. One entry per CDR3 protein, called by TCRdb with MiXCR from the PCR reads. This table holds some 800,000 distinct CDR3 sequences, roughly 46% found once. Specimen: blood. Source of these receptors: a girl aged 10-17 years with multiple sclerosis. Each CDR3 is given with its conserved first and last residue. The D gene is left open where the match is weak. Expanded clones get a size class; other rows say once, few or many, or leave the size out.

j_gene	abundance	d_gene	v_gene	CDR3aa	CDR3nt
TRBJ1-1	few	NA	TRBV11-2	CASSLFGQANTEAFF	TGTGCCAGCAGCCTCTTTGGGCAGGCGAACACTGAAGCTTTCTTT
TRBJ2-7	NA	TRBD1	TRBV20-1	CSAGTGVGEQYF	TGCAGTGCTGGGACAGGTGTTGGCGAGCAGTACTTC
TRBJ2-3	NA	NA	TRBV20-1	CSAWDASTDTQYF	TGCAGTGCTTGGGATGCTAGCACAGATACGCAGTATTTT
TRBJ2-7	NA	TRBD1	TRBV19	CARELDRGSYEQYF	TGTGCCAGAGAACTCGACAGGGGGTCCTACGAGCAGTACTTC
TRBJ2-7	NA	NA	TRBV5-1	CASSRRGRASSYEQYF	TGCGCCAGCAGCAGGAGGGGCAGGGCCAGCTCCTACGAGCAGTACTTC
TRBJ2-7	NA	TRBD2	TRBV28	CASRIAGDLDEQYF	TGTGCCAGCAGGATAGCGGGAGATTTAGACGAGCAGTACTTC
TRBJ1-2	few	NA	TRBV20-1	CSVRGDGYTF	TGCAGTGTTAGGGGGGACGGCTACACCTTC
TRBJ2-7	few	NA	TRBV7-8	CASSSAAAEIYEQYF	TGTGCCAGCAGCTCCGCCGCGGCAGAAATCTACGAGCAGTACTTC
TRBJ1-1	NA	TRBD1	TRBV29-1	CSSRQGETEAFF	TGCAGTTCCAGACAGGGGGAGACTGAAGCTTTCTTT
TRBJ2-7	many	NA	TRBV7-9	CASSLTGLEQYF	TGTGCCAGCAGTCTAACAGGGCTGGAGCAGTACTTC
TRBJ2-1	NA	NA	TRBV10-3	CAISEWGRDEQFF	TGTGCCATCAGTGAGTGGGGAAGGGATGAGCAGTTCTTC
TRBJ2-2	NA	TRBD2	TRBV20-1	CSAGTGLAQTGELFF	TGCAGTGCAGGGACGGGACTAGCCCAGACCGGGGAGCTGTTTTTT
TRBJ2-1	NA	NA	TRBV9	CASSEGDRNEQFF	TGTGCCAGCAGCGAAGGGGATCGGAATGAGCAGTTCTTC
TRBJ2-1	few	NA	TRBV6-2/TRBV6-3	CASSQGGHEQFF	TGTGCCAGCAGCCAAGGCGGCCATGAGCAGTTCTTC
TRBJ2-7	many	NA	TRBV6-5	CASSYVGGEQYF	TGTGCCAGCAGTTATGTAGGCGGTGAGCAGTACTTC
TRBJ2-3	NA	NA	TRBV12-3/TRBV12-4	CASSPGLIDTQYF	TGTGCCAGCAGCCCAGGACTGATAGATACGCAGTATTTT
TRBJ1-2	few	NA	TRBV20-1	CSATAGTNSGYTF	TGCAGTGCTACCGCCGGGACAAATTCTGGCTACACCTTC
TRBJ1-2	many	NA	TRBV29-1	CSVDKNYGYTF	TGCAGCGTTGACAAGAACTATGGCTACACCTTC
TRBJ2-5	NA	NA	TRBV20-1	CSAPGQTQETQYF	TGCAGTGCCCCAGGACAGACCCAAGAGACCCAGTACTTC
TRBJ1-5	few	NA	TRBV6-6	CASHTGLGQPQHF	TGTGCCAGTCATACAGGGCTGGGGCAGCCCCAGCATTTT
TRBJ1-5	NA	NA	TRBV6-6	CASSSRQHNQPQHF	TGTGCCAGCAGTTCTCGACAGCACAATCAGCCCCAGCATTTT
TRBJ2-1	NA	NA	TRBV11-2	CASRQDYNEQFF	TGTGCCAGCAGGCAGGACTACAATGAGCAGTTCTTC
TRBJ2-3	few	TRBD2	TRBV12-3/TRBV12-4	CASSWPGTSGRDTQYF	TGTGCCAGCAGTTGGCCCGGGACTAGCGGGAGAGATACGCAGTATTTT
TRBJ1-1	few	NA	TRBV4-1	CASSQEALVEAFF	TGCGCCAGCAGCCAAGAGGCACTAGTTGAAGCTTTCTTT
TRBJ2-1	few	NA	TRBV6-2/TRBV6-3	CASSYSGQTEEFF	TGTGCCAGCAGTTACTCTGGGCAAACCGAGGAGTTCTTC
TRBJ2-1	few	NA	TRBV7-9	CASSPHGDGEQFF	TGTGCCAGCAGCCCTCATGGCGACGGTGAGCAGTTCTTC
TRBJ1-1	NA	NA	TRBV12-3/TRBV12-4	CASSLRALAEAFF	TGTGCCAGCAGTTTGAGGGCCCTTGCTGAAGCTTTCTTT
TRBJ2-3	NA	TRBD2	TRBV7-2	CASSPVAGADTQYF	TGTGCCAGCAGCCCCGTAGCGGGAGCGGATACGCAGTATTTT
TRBJ2-2	NA	TRBD1	TRBV20-1	CSARQGANTGELFF	TGCAGTGCTAGACAGGGGGCTAACACCGGGGAGCTGTTTTTT
TRBJ2-2	NA	NA	TRBV7-2	CASPRVGRSTGELFF	TGTGCCAGCCCCCGTGTAGGTCGGAGCACCGGGGAGCTGTTTTTT
TRBJ1-1	NA	NA	TRBV12-3/TRBV12-4	CASSLGRWNEAFF	TGTGCCAGCAGTTTAGGACGGTGGAATGAAGCTTTCTTT
TRBJ2-7	few	NA	TRBV20-1	CSQKGGKGQYF	TGCAGTCAAAAGGGGGGGAAAGGGCAGTACTTC
TRBJ2-1	many	TRBD2	TRBV7-2	CASSPYSGSGHNEQFF	TGTGCCAGCAGCCCCTATAGCGGGAGCGGGCACAATGAGCAGTTCTTC
TRBJ2-5	NA	NA	TRBV5-1	CASSLWQFQEGKETQYF	TGCGCCAGCAGCTTGTGGCAATTCCAGGAGGGGAAAGAGACCCAGTACTTC
TRBJ1-1	NA	NA	TRBV6-6	CASSSDRGPTEAFF	TGTGCCAGCAGTTCCGACCGGGGGCCCACTGAAGCTTTCTTT
TRBJ2-1	NA	NA	TRBV27	CASSLSGWNEQFF	TGTGCCAGCAGTTTATCCGGGTGGAATGAGCAGTTCTTC
TRBJ2-2	NA	TRBD2	TRBV28	CASSLSGRWTGELFF	TGTGCCAGCAGTCTAAGCGGGAGGTGGACCGGGGAGCTGTTTTTT
TRBJ1-2	NA	NA	TRBV7-6	CASSLGPGDSVSYTF	TGTGCCAGCAGCTTAGGGCCAGGGGACTCAGTAAGCTACACCTTC
TRBJ2-5	NA	NA	TRBV12-3/TRBV12-4	CASSWGTYRQYF	TGTGCCAGCAGCTGGGGCACCTATAGGCAGTACTTC
TRBJ1-5	NA	NA	TRBV4-3	CASSQELGNQPQHF	TGCGCCAGCAGCCAAGAGTTGGGAAATCAGCCCCAGCATTTT
TRBJ2-7	NA	TRBD1	TRBV15	CATSEDRGPYEQYF	TGTGCCACCAGCGAGGACAGGGGCCCCTACGAGCAGTACTTC
TRBJ2-7	NA	TRBD1	TRBV19	CASSIPGQDLEQYF	TGTGCCAGTAGTATCCCGGGACAGGACCTCGAGCAGTACTTC
TRBJ2-3	NA	TRBD2	TRBV4-2	CASSPLTSGSVGDTQYF	TGTGCCAGCAGCCCCCTGACTAGCGGGAGTGTAGGAGATACGCAGTATTTT
TRBJ2-4	NA	NA	TRBV25-1	CASSELLVSGYNEQYF	TGTGCCAGCAGTGAATTACTAGTTTCGGGTTACAATGAGCAGTACTTC
TRBJ2-3	few	NA	TRBV20-1	CSAREERPSTDTQYF	TGCAGTGCTAGAGAGGAACGGCCGAGCACAGATACGCAGTATTTT
TRBJ1-1	few	NA	TRBV7-2	CASSLVQGFGRVGTEAFF	TGTGCCAGCAGCTTAGTTCAGGGCTTTGGCAGGGTAGGCACTGAAGCTTTCTTT
TRBJ2-3	few	TRBD2	TRBV20-1	CSANSLAEGTDTQYF	TGCAGTGCTAATTCACTAGCGGAGGGCACAGATACGCAGTATTTT
TRBJ1-1	few	NA	TRBV6-5	CASSYQNTEAFF	TGTGCCAGCAGTTACCAGAACACTGAAGCTTTCTTT
TRBJ2-3	NA	NA	TRBV24-1	CATSDLGGGTDTQYF	TGTGCCACCAGTGATTTAGGTGGGGGCACAGATACGCAGTATTTT
TRBJ1-2	few	TRBD1	TRBV7-2	CASSFRQGNYGYTF	TGTGCCAGCAGCTTCCGACAGGGAAACTATGGCTACACCTTC
TRBJ2-5	NA	NA	TRBV2	CASGVPAGETQYF	TGTGCCAGCGGGGTCCCGGCAGGCGAGACCCAGTACTTC
TRBJ1-2	NA	NA	TRBV12-3/TRBV12-4	CASSHMDSPYGYTF	TGTGCCAGCAGCCATATGGACAGCCCCTATGGCTACACCTTC
TRBJ2-3	NA	NA	TRBV4-3	CASSQDHNTDTQYF	TGCGCCAGCAGCCAAGATCACAACACAGATACGCAGTATTTT
TRBJ2-3	NA	NA	TRBV4-3	CASSRFGGGASTDTQYF	TGCGCCAGCAGCCGTTTCGGAGGCGGGGCTAGCACAGATACGCAGTATTTT
TRBJ1-2	NA	NA	TRBV27	CASSLMAETNYGYTF	TGTGCCAGCAGTTTAATGGCGGAGACTAACTATGGCTACACCTTC
TRBJ2-1	few	NA	TRBV4-2	CASSQEGRSRYNEQFF	TGTGCCAGCAGCCAAGAGGGTCGAAGCAGATACAATGAGCAGTTCTTC
TRBJ1-1	NA	TRBD1	TRBV29-1	CSVALGGRGTEAFF	TGCAGCGTGGCCTTAGGGGGCCGTGGGACTGAAGCTTTCTTT
TRBJ1-2	few	NA	TRBV28	CASSTRAGNSYGYTF	TGTGCCAGCAGCACGAGAGCAGGGAATTCTTATGGCTACACCTTC
TRBJ1-1	NA	NA	TRBV7-9	CASSLGRGSEAFF	TGTGCCAGCAGCTTAGGCAGGGGCTCTGAAGCTTTCTTT
TRBJ2-1	NA	TRBD2	TRBV7-8	CASSLAGLAGGNYEQFF	TGTGCCAGCAGCTTAGCGGGACTAGCGGGAGGTAATTATGAGCAGTTCTTC